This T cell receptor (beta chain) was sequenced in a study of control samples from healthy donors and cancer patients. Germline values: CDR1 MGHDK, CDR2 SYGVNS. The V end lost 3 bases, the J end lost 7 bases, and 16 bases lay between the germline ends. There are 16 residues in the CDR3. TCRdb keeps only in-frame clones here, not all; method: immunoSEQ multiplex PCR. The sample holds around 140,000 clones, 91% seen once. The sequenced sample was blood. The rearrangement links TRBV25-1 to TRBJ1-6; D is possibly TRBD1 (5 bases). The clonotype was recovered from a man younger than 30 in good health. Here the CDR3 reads CASSDQGHGGNSPLHF. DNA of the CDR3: TGTGCCAGCAGTGACCAGGGTCATGGGGGAAATTCACCCCTCCACTTT.